This is a list of T cell receptor beta chains from one sample in a study of OX40 agonist ivuxolimab in advanced cancers. Method: immunoSEQ multiplex PCR; TCRdb's copy keeps in-frame clones and lacks some. The repertoire holds fewer than 70,000 clones, with over 65% as singletons. The specimen comprised CD4+ or CD8+ T cells sorted from blood, sampled in a trial of the OX40 agonist ivuxolimab. The receptors come from an adult with an advanced solid tumor such as melanoma, head and neck, liver or kidney cancer. CDR3s include the opening cysteine and the closing phenylalanine or tryptophan. The D gene is left open where the match is weak. Only part of the rows carry a size: once, few, many, or a class if the clone is expanded.

V: TRBV7-3
J: TRBJ2-2
D: .
size: .
DNA: TGTGCCAGCAGCTCTAGGGTGAGCGGGGAGCTGTTTTTT
CDR3: CASSSRVSGELFF

V: TRBV7-2
J: TRBJ1-6
D: TRBD1
size: .
DNA: TGTGCCAGCAGCTTTGACTTGGGACAGGTTAATTATAATTCACCCCTCCACTTT
CDR3: CASSFDLGQVNYNSPLHF

V: TRBV19
J: TRBJ2-6
D: .
size: .
DNA: TGTGCCAGTACCGGGACTTTCTCTGGGGCCAACGTCCTGACTTTC
CDR3: CASTGTFSGANVLTF

V: TRBV6-5
J: TRBJ1-2
D: TRBD1
size: .
DNA: TGTGCCAGCAGTTACTCGAGACAGGGTGACTATGGCTACACCTTC
CDR3: CASSYSRQGDYGYTF

V: TRBV4-2
J: TRBJ1-3
D: .
size: .
DNA: TGTGCCAGCAGCCAAGGCGAGAGAAACACCATATATTTT
CDR3: CASSQGERNTIYF

V: TRBV29-1
J: TRBJ1-4
D: .
size: once
DNA: TGCAGCGTTGTAGGGGAATGGGATGAAAAACTGTTTTTT
CDR3: CSVVGEWDEKLFF

V: TRBV28
J: TRBJ2-7
D: .
size: .
DNA: TGTGCCAGCAGTTTTTTTATAGGGAGAAACCCCTACGAGCAGTACTTC
CDR3: CASSFFIGRNPYEQYF

V: TRBV11-3
J: TRBJ2-1
D: TRBD2
size: .
DNA: TGTGCCAGCACCTTTGGGGTTGGGAGCGGGAGGGGAACCTACAATGAGCAGTTCTTC
CDR3: CASTFGVGSGRGTYNEQFF

V: TRBV5-1
J: TRBJ2-5
D: TRBD2
size: .
DNA: TGCGCCAGCAGCTTTCCTAGCGGGGAGACCCAGTACTTC
CDR3: CASSFPSGETQYF

V: TRBV7-8
J: TRBJ2-4
D: TRBD1
size: .
DNA: TGTGCCAGCAGCTTCCGGGACAGGCTATCAAACATTCAGTACTTC
CDR3: CASSFRDRLSNIQYF

V: TRBV7-9
J: TRBJ2-7
D: .
size: .
DNA: TGTGCCAGCAGCTTAGCCGGGGCCCTAGGTCTAAGCTCCTACGAGCAGTACTTC
CDR3: CASSLAGALGLSSYEQYF

V: TRBV28
J: TRBJ1-2
D: .
size: .
DNA: TGTGCCAGCAGTCCCCCAGGACTCGCCCATGGCTACACCTTC
CDR3: CASSPPGLAHGYTF

V: TRBV11-2
J: TRBJ2-7
D: .
size: .
DNA: TGTGCCAGCAGCGCTCGGACTATTTCCGAGCAGTACTTC
CDR3: CASSARTISEQYF

V: TRBV19
J: TRBJ2-1
D: TRBD2
size: .
DNA: TGTGCCAGTAGTATCTTTATTCGGGCTAGCGGGAGCCCCTACAATGAGCAGTTCTTC
CDR3: CASSIFIRASGSPYNEQFF

V: TRBV10-3
J: TRBJ1-1
D: .
size: .
DNA: TGTGCCATCAGTGAGATCCCAGGGAACACTGAAGCTTTCTTT
CDR3: CAISEIPGNTEAFF

V: TRBV10-3
J: TRBJ2-5
D: .
size: .
DNA: TGTGCCATCAGTACCGGGGGAGTAGGAGAGACCCAGTACTTC
CDR3: CAISTGGVGETQYF

V: TRBV19
J: TRBJ1-5
D: .
size: .
DNA: TGTGCCAGTAGTATGAGGGGAGGGGCGGGCAATCAGCCCCAGCATTTT
CDR3: CASSMRGGAGNQPQHF

V: TRBV18
J: TRBJ2-4
D: TRBD2
size: .
DNA: TGTGCCAGCTCACCACCGATCGATAGCGGGTCACCCTTAGCCAAAAACATTCAGTACTTC
CDR3: CASSPPIDSGSPLAKNIQYF

V: TRBV19
J: TRBJ1-2
D: TRBD1
size: .
DNA: TGTGCCAGTAGTATATCCCCAGGGGGGGATCGGGGCTACACCTTC
CDR3: CASSISPGGDRGYTF

V: TRBV2
J: TRBJ2-1
D: .
size: .
DNA: TGTGCCAGCTACTCCCCACAATGGGAGCAGTTCTTC
CDR3: CASYSPQWEQFF

V: TRBV5-1
J: TRBJ2-1
D: TRBD2
size: .
DNA: TGCGCCAGCAGCTTAGGGACTAGCGGGTGGAATGAGCAGTTCTTC
CDR3: CASSLGTSGWNEQFF

V: TRBV14
J: TRBJ1-3
D: .
size: .
DNA: TGTGCCAGCAGCCAAGACTCAAACAGGCGATTGATGAGCTCTGGAAACACCATATATTTT
CDR3: CASSQDSNRRLMSSGNTIYF

V: TRBV5-5
J: TRBJ2-7
D: TRBD1
size: .
DNA: TGTGCCAGCAGCCGATATTCGACAGGGGTCGACGAGCAGTACTTC
CDR3: CASSRYSTGVDEQYF

V: TRBV14
J: TRBJ2-2
D: .
size: .
DNA: TGTGCCAGCAGCCTCAGCGGAGCGAACACCGGGGAGCTGTTTTTT
CDR3: CASSLSGANTGELFF

V: TRBV2
J: TRBJ1-1
D: .
size: .
DNA: TGTGCCAGCACTCCCGAGGTCAACACTGAAGCTTTCTTT
CDR3: CASTPEVNTEAFF

V: TRBV18
J: TRBJ2-1
D: .
size: .
DNA: TGTGCCAGCTCACCACCTTCCCAAAAGGGTAGAGAGCAGTTCTTC
CDR3: CASSPPSQKGREQFF

V: TRBV7-9
J: TRBJ1-6
D: .
size: .
DNA: TGTGCCAGCAGCAAACAGGATTATAATTCACCCCTCCACTTT
CDR3: CASSKQDYNSPLHF

V: TRBV4-1
J: TRBJ2-1
D: TRBD2
size: .
DNA: TGCGCCAGCAGCCATCGCCCCCCCATACCGGGACTAGTCGGCAATGAGCAGTTCTTC
CDR3: CASSHRPPIPGLVGNEQFF

V: TRBV5-1
J: TRBJ1-6
D: .
size: .
DNA: TGCGCCAGCGGCCCGGGAGGGGCTAGTAATTCACCCCTCCACTTT
CDR3: CASGPGGASNSPLHF

V: TRBV28
J: TRBJ2-5
D: .
size: .
DNA: TGTGCCAGCAGTAGAACGGGACTTCGAGGGGAGACCCAGTACTTC
CDR3: CASSRTGLRGETQYF

V: TRBV2
J: TRBJ1-6
D: .
size: .
DNA: TGTGCCAGCAGTGAATTGTGGACAGCGTCACCCCTCCACTTT
CDR3: CASSELWTASPLHF

V: TRBV18
J: TRBJ2-7
D: .
size: .
DNA: TGTGCCAGCTCACCACCGGCCAGGGACTACGAGCAGTACTTC
CDR3: CASSPPARDYEQYF

V: TRBV11-3
J: TRBJ1-3
D: .
size: .
DNA: TGTGCCAGCAGCTTAGGACCGATCCAGTCTGGAAACACCATATATTTT
CDR3: CASSLGPIQSGNTIYF

V: TRBV7-9
J: TRBJ1-1
D: .
size: .
DNA: TGTGCCAGCAGCTTATCCGGCAGCCAGTACTACACTGAAGCTTTCTTT
CDR3: CASSLSGSQYYTEAFF

V: TRBV4-3
J: TRBJ2-6
D: .
size: .
DNA: TGCGCCAGCAGCCAAGAGGGGTTACGGGCCAACGTCCTGACTTTC
CDR3: CASSQEGLRANVLTF